A selection of T cell receptor beta chains follows, all from one sample in a study of STAT3 mutations in large granular lymphocyte leukemia. Sequencing used immunoSEQ multiplex PCR; TCRdb keeps in-frame clones, though not all of them. The sample contains over 8,500 clones, 70% to 90% of which appear only once. Material: peripheral blood mononuclear cells. The receptors derive from an elderly man with T-cell large granular lymphocyte leukemia. Some clones in this sample may be carry-over from other donors' samples. CDR3s include the opening cysteine and the closing phenylalanine or tryptophan. D genes are given only for firm matches. Clone size is shown for a subset of rows, as once, few, many or a class of expanded clone.

D gene	V gene	clone size	J gene	CDR3 DNA	CDR3 protein
-	TRBV6-6	-	TRBJ2-3	TGTGCCAGCAGTTACTCGAGGCGGGTATCCACAGATACGCAGTATTTT	CASSYSRRVSTDTQYF
-	TRBV5-4	-	TRBJ1-6	TGTGCCAGCAGCTTAAAACTGCCTAATTCACCCCTCCACTTT	CASSLKLPNSPLHF
-	TRBV5-1	few	TRBJ2-3	TGCGCCAGCAGCTCCGGACAGTTCACTAGCACAGATACGCAGTATTTT	CASSSGQFTSTDTQYF
TRBD1	TRBV12-5	-	TRBJ1-1	TGTGCTAGTGGTTTGGCCCCGACAGGGTCCTTATTGTCTGAAGCTTTCTTT	CASGLAPTGSLLSEAFF
-	TRBV5-1	-	TRBJ2-3	TGCGCCAGCAAACTTGTGGGGGGTCCCACAGATACGCAGTATTTT	CASKLVGGPTDTQYF
-	TRBV6-5	-	TRBJ1-2	TGTGCCAGCAGTTACTCGCAGGGAGATGGCTACACCTTC	CASSYSQGDGYTF
-	TRBV9	-	TRBJ1-2	TGTGCCAGCAGCGTAGTGGACGGCGGACCAGCTAACTATGGCTACACCTTC	CASSVVDGGPANYGYTF
-	TRBV27	-	TRBJ2-3	TGTGCCAGCAGAACTGGGGGGGCCGGAGGTACGCAGTATTTT	CASRTGGAGGTQYF
-	TRBV27	-	TRBJ1-2	TGTGCCAGCAGTTCTACAGGGCGGGGCTACACCTTC	CASSSTGRGYTF
-	TRBV5-1	-	TRBJ1-4	TGCGCCAGCAGCTTCAGACCGACCGGCCTGGCAACTAATGAAAAACTGTTTTTT	CASSFRPTGLATNEKLFF
TRBD1	TRBV5-4	few	TRBJ1-2	TGTGCCAGCAGTGAAGGACAGGACTATGGCTACACCTTC	CASSEGQDYGYTF
TRBD2	TRBV19	-	TRBJ2-1	TGTGCCAGTAAAAGCGGGGGGGCTCTTAATGAGCAGTTCTTC	CASKSGGALNEQFF
-	TRBV5-1	-	TRBJ1-1	TGCGCCAGCAGCTCGAGCCTGGAGCTGAACACTGAAGCTTTCTTT	CASSSSLELNTEAFF
-	TRBV4-2	-	TRBJ2-2	TGTGCCAGCAGCCAGGGCAGGAGGGCGAACACCGGGGAGCTGTTTTTT	CASSQGRRANTGELFF
TRBD1	TRBV10-3	-	TRBJ1-3	TGTGCCATCACTCCACAGGGGAGCTCTGGAAACACCATATATTTT	CAITPQGSSGNTIYF
-	TRBV6-1	few	TRBJ2-7	TGTGCCCCCCGGGGGATGCGGGACACAGCCTACGAGCAGTACTTC	CAPRGMRDTAYEQYF
-	TRBV7-9	-	TRBJ2-6	TGTGCCAGCAGCCGAGAGTTTTCAACTGGGGCCAACGTCCTGACTTTC	CASSREFSTGANVLTF
-	TRBV4-3	-	TRBJ1-2	TGCGCCAGCAGCCAAGATCTTTCGTGGGTTAACTATGGCTACACCTTC	CASSQDLSWVNYGYTF
TRBD1	TRBV18	-	TRBJ1-2	TGTGCCAGCTCACCGTCCAGGGGGGGTGACTATGGCTACACCTTC	CASSPSRGGDYGYTF
-	TRBV5-1	-	TRBJ1-3	TGCGCCAGCAGCTTGGACACCTCTGGAAACACCATATATTTT	CASSLDTSGNTIYF
-	TRBV27	-	TRBJ1-5	TGTGCCACCCAATTTTGGGGCGGCCGTAGCAATCAGCCCCAGCATTTT	CATQFWGGRSNQPQHF
TRBD1	TRBV5-1	-	TRBJ2-7	TGCGCCAGCAGCGTCGGGACAGCCTACGAGCAGTACTTC	CASSVGTAYEQYF